Each of the 17 T cell receptor beta chains below was sequenced from the same sample in a study of T cell responses to AZD1222 COVID-19 vaccine. The data were produced by immunoSEQ multiplex PCR, yet TCRdb's version contains in-frame clones alone and is incomplete. The sample shows about 120,000 clones, roughly 85% of them seen only once. The sequencing used peripheral blood, collected on day 0 of AZD1222 vaccination. The receptors derive from an adult in good health.

This clone was picked up a small number of times. The chain combines TRBV5-5 with TRBJ1-1; D ambiguous. Germline V lookup: CDR1 SGHKS, CDR2 YYEKEE (reference sequence). This CDR3 has 14 residues. V was trimmed by 0 bases and J by 5 bases, leaving 11 bases between them. The CDR3 sequence is CASSLEWRGTEAFF. The DNA of the CDR3 is TGTGCCAGCAGCTTGGAGTGGCGAGGAACTGAAGCTTTCTTT. The full variable domain, completed using reference TRBV5-5 and TRBJ1-1, is DAGVTQSPTHLIKTRGQQVTLRCSPISGHKSVSWYQQVLGQGPQFIFQYYEKEERGRGNFPDRFSARQFPNYSSELNVNALLLGDSALYLCASSLEWRGTEAFFGQGTRLTVV.

The rearrangement links TRBV7-9 to TRBJ1-4; no reliable D call. The CDR3 is 17 residues long. Germline CDR1 reads SEHNR; CDR2 reads FQNEAQ (reference sequence). V dropped 5 bases and J dropped 0 bases, with 16 bases sitting between them. CDR3 sequence (DNA): TGTGCCAGCAGCCCCGTCGGCCGGACGGCAACTAATGAAAAACTGTTTTTT. Amino acid sequence: CASSPVGRTATNEKLFF.

The chain recombines TRBV28 with TRBJ1-2, with a weak D call TRBD1 (6 bases). The CDR3 has 13 amino acids. The V end lost 5 bases, the J end lost 2 bases, and 9 bases lay between the germline ends. CDR1 and CDR2 from the germline V gene are MDHEN and SYDVKM. The CDR3 loop is CASSQGRNYGYTF. In nucleotides, the CDR3 is TGTGCCAGCAGTCAGGGGAGAAACTATGGCTACACCTTC.

Here the CDR3 DNA reads TGTGCCAGCAGCTTGTTTACTGTCGTCACAGATACGCAGTATTTT. Translation: CASSLFTVVTDTQYF. The genes are TRBV5-5 and TRBJ2-3; D gene unclear. There are 15 residues in the CDR3. Trimming stripped 1 base from V and 2 bases from J, with 11 bases between. Germline CDR1 and CDR2: SGHKS and YYEKEE (reference sequence).

The chain recombines TRBV27 with TRBJ2-7; no firm D call. Germline loops: CDR1 MNHEY, CDR2 SMNVEV (reference sequence). V lost 3 bases, J lost 1 base, and 7 bases lay in between. This CDR3 is built from 13 residues. CDR3 sequence: CASSLEGSYEQYF. CDR3 DNA: TGTGCCAGCAGTTTGGAAGGGTCCTACGAGCAGTACTTC.

CDR3: CASSYSITGGYTF. The CDR3 DNA follows: TGTGCCAGCAGTTACTCTATAACAGGTGGCTACACCTTC. This chain uses TRBV6-5 with TRBJ1-2; a weak D match, TRBD1 (5 bases). V gave up 0 bases and J gave up 7 bases, with 9 bases separating them. Germline V gives CDR1 MNHEY, CDR2 SVGAGI. The CDR3 is 13 residues long.

The rearrangement uses TRBV11-2 and TRBJ2-7; 10 positions match TRBD2. V was pared by 0 bases and J by 7 bases, with 15 bases of the junction left unmatched. The germline V gene has CDR1 SGHAT and CDR2 FQNNGV. The CDR3 spans 18 residues. CDR3 in amino acids: CASSLDPPTLAGVKEQYF. The CDR3 coding sequence is TGTGCCAGCAGCTTAGATCCCCCCACGCTAGCGGGAGTGAAGGAGCAGTACTTC. Based on the CDR3 plus reference TRBV11-2 and TRBJ2-7, the full variable domain is EAGVAQSPRYKIIEKRQSVAFWCNPISGHATLYWYQQILGQGPKLLIQFQNNGVVDDSQLPKDRFSAERLKGVDSTLKIQPAKLEDSAVYLCASSLDPPTLAGVKEQYFGPGTRLTVT.

This chain links TRBV25-1 with TRBJ2-1; the D gene is possibly TRBD1 (5 bases). V dropped 4 bases and J dropped 0 bases, with 10 bases sitting between them. The germline CDR1 and CDR2 sequences are MGHDK and SYGVNS. CDR3 length: 15 amino acids. This chain's CDR3 is CASSGFQGSYNEQFF. The CDR3 DNA sequence: TGTGCCAGCAGTGGATTTCAGGGCTCCTACAATGAGCAGTTCTTC.

The CDR3 is CASSLSRGRVNTEAFF. The CDR3 DNA sequence: TGTGCCAGCAGCTTGTCCAGGGGGCGGGTGAACACTGAAGCTTTCTTT. The chain couples TRBV5-8 to TRBJ1-1; 8 bases match TRBD1. With V trimmed by 1 base and J by 0 bases, 5 bases remained unmatched. The CDR3 runs to 16 residues. Germline assignment: CDR1 SGHTS and CDR2 YDEGEE.

V gene TRBV27 combines with J gene TRBJ1-5, with D perhaps TRBD1 (5 bases). The CDR3 has 16 residues. Germline lookup yields CDR1 MNHEY and CDR2 SMNVEV (reference sequence). V was pared by 5 bases and J by 3 bases, with 17 bases between. The CDR3 loop is CASSEIFWGDNQPQHF. DNA of the CDR3: TGTGCCAGCAGTGAGATATTCTGGGGGGACAATCAGCCCCAGCATTTT.

This chain connects TRBV19 to TRBJ1-5; D is ambiguous. In germline, CDR1 is LNHDA, CDR2 SQIVND (reference sequence). This CDR3 has 16 residues. V dropped 4 bases and J dropped 2 bases, with 15 bases sitting between them. The CDR3 protein is CASSRVNQVGNQPQHF. CDR3 nucleotides: TGTGCCAGTAGTAGGGTTAATCAGGTAGGCAATCAGCCCCAGCATTTT.

The chain recombines TRBV24-1 with TRBJ1-1, with a possible D match to TRBD1 (5 bases). CDR1 and CDR2 (germline): KGHDR, SFDVKD. The V end was cut by 5 bases, the J end by 4 bases, with 13 bases between. This CDR3 comprises 14 residues. The CDR3 spells CATSGGLGFTEAFF. The CDR3 nucleotides are TGTGCCACCAGTGGGGGCCTCGGATTCACTGAAGCTTTCTTT.

V is TRBV7-2 and J is TRBJ2-3; 8 bases map to TRBD2. The V gene's germline CDR1 is SGHTA and CDR2 FQGNSA. V lost 1 base to trimming and J lost 1 base; unmatched junction nucleotides: 1. The CDR3 is 15 amino acids. CDR3 DNA sequence: TGTGCCAGCAGCTTAGGGCGGGGGGGCACAGATACGCAGTATTTT. Encoded protein: CASSLGRGGTDTQYF.

V usage is TRBV3-1 (or the pseudogene TRBV3-2) and J usage is TRBJ1-2, with D perhaps matching TRBD1 (6 bases). The CDR3 is made up of 14 amino acids. The V gene's germline CDR1 is LGHDT and CDR2 YNNKEL (reference sequence). Trimming cost V 7 bases and J 6 bases, with 18 bases left between them. The CDR3 nucleotides read TGTGCCAGCACCCACGGCGGGGGCCTTGATGGCTACACCTTC. This encodes CASTHGGGLDGYTF.

The chain is built from TRBV7-2 and TRBJ2-1; TRBD2 might be the D (5 bases). V lost 1 base, J lost 6 bases, and 13 bases lay in between. This CDR3 is 15 amino acids long. Per germline, CDR1 SGHTA and CDR2 FQGNSA. The CDR3 sequence: CASSLDIGGPNEQFF. The CDR3, as DNA: TGTGCCAGCAGCTTAGATATCGGCGGGCCCAATGAGCAGTTCTTC.

The chain combines TRBV9 with TRBJ2-7; D possibly corresponds to TRBD2 (6 bases). This CDR3 is built from 14 residues. Per the germline V gene, CDR1 is SGDLS and CDR2 is YYNGEE. The V end was cut by 4 bases, the J end by 3 bases, with 14 bases between. In DNA form, the CDR3 reads TGTGCCAGCAGCCCTCCGGGGGTTTACTACGAGCAGTACTTC. Translated, it gives CASSPPGVYYEQYF.

The chain combines TRBV27 with TRBJ1-6, with TRBD1 matching 7 bases. Germline-derived CDR1 and CDR2 are MNHEY and SMNVEV (reference sequence). Unmatched junction bases numbered 10, after V lost 10 bases and J lost 10 bases. The CDR3 loop spans 13 amino acids. The CDR3 here is CATQGQEFSPLHF. CDR3 DNA: TGTGCCACCCAAGGACAGGAGTTCTCACCCCTCCACTTT.